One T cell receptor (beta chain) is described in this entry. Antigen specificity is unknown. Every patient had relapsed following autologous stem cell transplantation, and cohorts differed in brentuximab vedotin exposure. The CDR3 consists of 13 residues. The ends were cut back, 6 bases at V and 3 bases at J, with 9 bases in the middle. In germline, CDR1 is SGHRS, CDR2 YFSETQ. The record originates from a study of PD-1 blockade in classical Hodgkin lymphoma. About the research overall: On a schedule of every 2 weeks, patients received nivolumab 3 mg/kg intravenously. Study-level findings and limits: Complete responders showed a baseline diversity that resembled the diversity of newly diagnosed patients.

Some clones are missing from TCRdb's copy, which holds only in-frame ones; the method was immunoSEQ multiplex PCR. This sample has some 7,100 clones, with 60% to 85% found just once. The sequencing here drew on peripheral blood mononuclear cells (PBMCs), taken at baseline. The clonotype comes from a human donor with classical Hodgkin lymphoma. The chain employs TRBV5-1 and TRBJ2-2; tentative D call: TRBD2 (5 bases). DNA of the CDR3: TGCGCCAGCAAGGAGGATGACACCGGGGAGCTGTTTTTT. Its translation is CASKEDDTGELFF.